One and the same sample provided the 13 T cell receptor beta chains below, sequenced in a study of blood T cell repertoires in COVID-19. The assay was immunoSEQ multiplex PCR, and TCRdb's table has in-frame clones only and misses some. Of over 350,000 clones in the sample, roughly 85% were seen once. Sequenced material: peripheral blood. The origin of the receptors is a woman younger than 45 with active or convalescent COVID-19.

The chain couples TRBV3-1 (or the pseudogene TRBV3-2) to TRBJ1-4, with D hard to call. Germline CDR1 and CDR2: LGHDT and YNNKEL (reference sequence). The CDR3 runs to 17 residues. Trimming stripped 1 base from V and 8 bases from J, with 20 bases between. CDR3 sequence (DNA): TGTGCCAGCAGCCAAGGACTAGGGTCCGGGGTTGGAGAAAAACTGTTTTTT. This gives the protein CASSQGLGSGVGEKLFF.

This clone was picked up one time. The CDR3 region is CASSQAGQGGPGGNTIYF. Written as DNA, the CDR3 is TGTGCCAGCAGCCAGGCGGGACAGGGAGGGCCGGGAGGAAACACCATATATTTT. This chain uses TRBV4-2 with TRBJ1-3; 9 bases map to TRBD1. Germline V CDR1 and CDR2: LGHNA, YNFKEQ. With 3 bases clipped from V and 4 bases from J, the junction kept 13 bases outside the gene matches. The CDR3 sequence is 18 residues long.

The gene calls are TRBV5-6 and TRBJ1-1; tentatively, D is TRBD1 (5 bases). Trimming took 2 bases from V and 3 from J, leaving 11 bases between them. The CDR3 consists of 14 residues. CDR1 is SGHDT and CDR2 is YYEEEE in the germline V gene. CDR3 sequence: CASSFGQGDTEAFF. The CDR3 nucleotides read TGTGCCAGCAGCTTTGGGCAGGGTGACACTGAAGCTTTCTTT.

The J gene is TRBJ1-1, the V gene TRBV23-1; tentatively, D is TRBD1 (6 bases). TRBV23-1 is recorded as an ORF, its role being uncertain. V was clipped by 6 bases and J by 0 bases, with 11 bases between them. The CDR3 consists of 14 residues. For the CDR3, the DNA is TGCGCCAGCAGCCACAGGGAGATGAACACTGAAGCTTTCTTT. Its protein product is CASSHREMNTEAFF.

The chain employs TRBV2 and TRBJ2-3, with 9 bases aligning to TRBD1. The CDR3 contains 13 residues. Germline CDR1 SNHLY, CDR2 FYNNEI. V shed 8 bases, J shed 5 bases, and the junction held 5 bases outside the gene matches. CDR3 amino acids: CASRDRVIDTQYF. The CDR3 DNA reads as TGTGCCAGCCGGGACAGGGTCATAGATACGCAGTATTTT.

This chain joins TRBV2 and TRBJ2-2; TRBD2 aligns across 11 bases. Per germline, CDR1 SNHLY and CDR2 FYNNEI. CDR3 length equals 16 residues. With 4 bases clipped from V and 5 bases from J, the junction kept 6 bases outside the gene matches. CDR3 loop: CASSGLAGGSTGELFF. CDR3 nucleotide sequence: TGTGCCAGCAGTGGGCTAGCGGGAGGTTCGACCGGGGAGCTGTTTTTT.

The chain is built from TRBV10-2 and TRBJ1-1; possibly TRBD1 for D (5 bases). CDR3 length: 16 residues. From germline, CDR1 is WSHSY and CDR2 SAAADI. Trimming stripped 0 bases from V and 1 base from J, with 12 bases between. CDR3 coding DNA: TGCGCCAGCAGTGAGTCGGAAGGGGCAGGGAACACTGAAGCTTTCTTT. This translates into CASSESEGAGNTEAFF.

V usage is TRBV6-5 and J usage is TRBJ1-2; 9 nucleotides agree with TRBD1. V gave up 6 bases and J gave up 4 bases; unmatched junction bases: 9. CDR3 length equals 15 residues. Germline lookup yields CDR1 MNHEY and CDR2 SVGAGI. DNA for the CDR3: TGTGCCAGCAGCCCCGGGACAGGGAAACCCTATGGCTACACCTTC. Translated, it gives CASSPGTGKPYGYTF.

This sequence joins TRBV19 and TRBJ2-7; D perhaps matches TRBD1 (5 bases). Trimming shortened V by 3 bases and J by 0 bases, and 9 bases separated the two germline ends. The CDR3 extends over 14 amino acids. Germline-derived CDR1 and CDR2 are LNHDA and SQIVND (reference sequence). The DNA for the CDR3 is TGTGCCAGTAGTATTGGTACAGGCTCCTACGAGCAGTACTTC. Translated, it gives CASSIGTGSYEQYF.

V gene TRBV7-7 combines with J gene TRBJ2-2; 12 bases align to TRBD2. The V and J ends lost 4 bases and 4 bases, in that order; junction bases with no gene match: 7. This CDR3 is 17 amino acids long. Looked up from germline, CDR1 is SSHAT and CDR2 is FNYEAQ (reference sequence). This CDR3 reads CASSSRTSGAITGELFF. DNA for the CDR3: TGTGCCAGCAGCTCACGGACTAGCGGGGCAATCACCGGGGAGCTGTTTTTT.

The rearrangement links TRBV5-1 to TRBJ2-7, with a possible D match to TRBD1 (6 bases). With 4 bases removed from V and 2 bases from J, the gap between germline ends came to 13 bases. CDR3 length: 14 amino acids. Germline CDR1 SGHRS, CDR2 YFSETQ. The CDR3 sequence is CASSPVQGTYEQYF. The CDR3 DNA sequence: TGCGCCAGCAGCCCTGTACAGGGTACCTACGAGCAGTACTTC.

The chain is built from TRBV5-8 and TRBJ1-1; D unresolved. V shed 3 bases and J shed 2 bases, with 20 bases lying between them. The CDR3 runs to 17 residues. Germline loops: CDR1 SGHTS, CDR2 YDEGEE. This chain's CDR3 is CASSSSRVFPSNTEAFF. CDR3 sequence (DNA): TGTGCCAGCAGCTCATCGAGGGTCTTCCCCTCCAACACTGAAGCTTTCTTT.

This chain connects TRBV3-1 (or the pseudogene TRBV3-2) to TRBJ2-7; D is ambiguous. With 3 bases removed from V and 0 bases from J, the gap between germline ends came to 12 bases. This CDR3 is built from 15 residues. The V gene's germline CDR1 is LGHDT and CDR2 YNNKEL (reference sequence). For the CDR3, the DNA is TGTGCCAGCAGCCAGGGTAAGACGGGCTCCTACGAGCAGTACTTC. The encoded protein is CASSQGKTGSYEQYF.